Given below is one TCR beta chain in context. These data come from a study of blood T cell repertoires in COVID-19. This CDR3 contains 14 residues. Looked up from germline, CDR1 is MDHEN and CDR2 is SYDVKM. The J segment lost 9 bases and the V segment lost 4 bases, leaving 4 bases of the junction unmatched. Authors' analysis steps: Amplifying reference gene primers gave estimates of nucleated cell counts. Profiled with immunoSEQ multiplex PCR; TCRdb holds only in-frame clones, not every one. V and J calls and clone size are as listed in that table; D and trimming were resolved from the DNA. The profile shows some 260,000 clones, 87% of them singletons.

The sequence derives from a man aged 18 to 30 with active or convalescent COVID-19. Sequencing used peripheral blood. The chain employs TRBV28 and TRBJ1-6, with TRBD1 matching over 9 bases. CDR3 in DNA: TGTGCCAGCAGTTCGGGACAGGGAGGTTCACCCCTCCACTTT. Encoded protein: CASSSGQGGSPLHF.